A single sample is the source of the 3 T cell receptor beta chains below, sequenced in a study of beta chain features in type 1 diabetes. The isolated RNA, all of it, was reverse transcribed, so expressed TCRB transcripts were what got sequenced. Only in-frame clones appear in the TCRdb table, and some are missing; sequencing was by immunoSEQ multiplex PCR. The profile shows hundreds of thousands of clones, approximately 31% of them singletons. Input material: naive CD4+ T cells from blood. These receptors all come from a man aged 18 to 30 in good health.

The rearrangement joins TRBV28 to TRBJ2-6; 9 nucleotides line up with TRBD1. V lost 8 bases and J lost 0; bases outside the gene matches: 14. This CDR3 spans 19 amino acids. Germline CDR1 MDHEN, CDR2 SYDVKM. CDR3 amino acids: CASLTGTGPKSSGANVLTF. CDR3 DNA sequence: TGTGCCAGCTTAACGGGGACAGGGCCCAAGAGCTCTGGGGCCAACGTCCTGACTTTC.

V gene TRBV7-9 combines with J gene TRBJ2-2; D is unclear. The V end lost 2 bases, the J end lost 4 bases, and 5 bases lay between the germline ends. The length of the CDR3 is 13 residues. Germline V gene sequence: CDR1 SEHNR, CDR2 FQNEAQ (reference sequence). In nucleotides, the CDR3 is TGTGCCAGCAGCTTAACTTTCACCGGGGAGCTGTTTTTT. This gives the protein CASSLTFTGELFF.

This sequence joins TRBV5-1 and TRBJ2-1; 10 bases agree with TRBD1. CDR1 and CDR2 from the germline V gene are SGHRS and YFSETQ. With V trimmed by 5 bases and J by 7 bases, 9 bases remained unmatched. The CDR3 is 15 amino acids. The CDR3 coding sequence is TGCGCCAGCAGAGGGGCCGGGACAGGGGCTAATGAGCAGTTCTTC. This encodes CASRGAGTGANEQFF.